The 4 T cell receptor beta chains in this list originate from one sample, sequenced in a study of T cell clones after liver transplantation. TCRdb keeps only in-frame clones here, not all; method: immunoSEQ multiplex PCR. The repertoire consists of tens of thousands of clones, with around 92% occurring once and the leading ten covering 0.9% to 1%. The material was CD4+ T cells from blood, obtained less than 27 months after liver transplant. The receptors shown here come from a human patient who received a liver transplant. These T cells may partly come from the graft donor.

The table lists this clone with a few counts. The J gene is TRBJ2-7, the V gene TRBV7-9; D is unclear. Trimming cost V 5 bases and J 4 bases, with 6 bases left between them. From germline, CDR1 is SEHNR and CDR2 FQNEAQ (reference sequence). The CDR3 runs 11 residues. The CDR3 here is CASSVSYEQYF. DNA of the CDR3: TGTGCCAGCAGCGTATCTTACGAGCAGTACTTC.

Written as DNA, the CDR3 is TGTGCCAGCTCAGTCACCGGGACAGATAGGGAGACCCAGTACTTC. Translating it yields CASSVTGTDRETQYF. The chain has TRBV18 and TRBJ2-5; 7 nucleotides agree with TRBD1. The CDR3 covers 15 residues. CDR1 and CDR2 from the germline V gene are KGHSH and LQKENI. V lost 5 bases, J lost 5 bases, and 11 bases stayed unmatched.

V usage is TRBV7-3 and J usage is TRBJ2-3; 10 bases agree with TRBD2. The germline V gene encodes CDR1 SGHTA and CDR2 FQGTGA. This CDR3 is built from 13 residues. Trimming cost V 5 bases and J 7 bases; bases outside gene matches: 3. CDR3 amino acids: CASSASGSNTQYF. As DNA, the CDR3 is TGTGCCAGCAGCGCTAGCGGGAGTAATACGCAGTATTTT.

The rearrangement uses TRBV27 and TRBJ1-5, with D possibly being TRBD1 (5 bases). V was trimmed by 3 bases and J by 9 bases, leaving 9 bases between them. The CDR3 contains 12 residues. Germline loops: CDR1 MNHEY, CDR2 SMNVEV (reference sequence). CDR3 loop: CASSFVGAPQHF. Written as DNA, the CDR3 is TGTGCCAGCAGTTTTGTTGGGGCGCCCCAGCATTTT.